Detailed here is one T cell receptor (beta chain). This clone was seen many times. The antigen it recognizes is unknown. This entry comes from a study of T cell clonality in common variable immunodeficiency (dated by TCRdb to the mid-2010s). What the research found in general, with its limitations: Even though DNA input was the same, control samples had an average of about 89,000 unique sequences each, compared with roughly 34,000 in CVID samples. Patient heterogeneity within the CVID cohort put limits on correlating repertoire features with clinical complications. CVID subjects shared fewer TCRbeta clones with each other than healthy controls did (p < 0.0001). Reportedly, TCRbeta sequences from CVID had fewer deletions and N-nucleotide insertions, and highly modified clones with 13 or more V deletions were absent from CVID. According to the authors, finding the cause of the higher clonality in CVID would require sequencing the repertoires of T cell subpopulations. TCRbeta clonality was higher in CVID subjects than in healthy controls (t-test p = 0.018), and the increase was most characteristic of about a third of subjects.

Equivalent amounts of genomic DNA from CVID and control samples were used as sequencing input. For every sample, a 60 bp segment covering the rearranged TCRbeta CDR3 region was amplified and then sequenced. The immunoSEQ assay, a bias-corrected multiplex PCR combined with high-throughput sequencing, was used to amplify TCRbeta. In the source study's methods: Every unique nucleotide sequence was considered a clone and was annotated with V, D and J genes, copy number and frequency. Sequences were labeled productive if in frame, and non-productive if out of frame or containing stop codons. As previously described, clonality was computed from Shannon's entropy. The predicted amino acid sequences of productive clones were used to derive mean CDR3 Kyte-Doolittle hydropathy. Using the R hclust function, scaled V gene usage was clustered hierarchically with Manhattan distance and complete linkage. To assess clone sharing by CDR3 amino acid sequence, 12 repertoires per group were resampled over 100 rounds. The repertoires were searched for over 60 published EBV-specific TCRbeta sequences and some 250 published CMV-specific TCRbeta sequences. A couple of CVID samples that yielded fewer than 10,000 sequences were excluded from the analysis, so approximately 40 CVID repertoires were retained. TCRdb re-hosts the immuneACCESS table, in-frame sequences only. Its copies lack some clones; in the studies checked, an unresolved V gene accounts for under half of them, and the cause for the rest is not known. D and trimming were read from the DNA, whereas the V and J calls and clone size are those reported in that table. This sample is represented by about 34,000 clones, with no singletons among them. The top ten clonotypes cover 25% to 30% of the sample.

Standard criteria, namely reduction of serum IgG, IgA and/or IgM below the normal range together with specific antibody deficiency, were applied for the diagnosis of CVID. There were almost 45 subjects in the CVID group (roughly 15 female and 30 or so male), ranging in age from about 9 to 65 years, with a mean age of 40. Both CVID patients and healthy controls were predominantly of Caucasian heritage. Replacement immunoglobulin therapy had been administered to all CVID subjects for at least one year at the time of study participation. At the time of blood collection, no CVID subject was ill or was being treated with immunomodulatory or immunosuppressive medication. Heparinized peripheral whole blood samples of roughly 5 to 8 ml were obtained from each donor. Genomic DNA from adults with common variable immune deficiency (CVID) and from healthy adult controls was used to sequence TCRbeta CDR3 repertoires. Diluted blood was subjected to density centrifugation over Hypaque 1077 or Ficoll-Paque for isolation of peripheral blood mononuclear cells. Genomic DNA was extracted from unsorted mononuclear cells by Qiagen column purification or by a centrifugation-based method.

The sample consisted of peripheral blood mononuclear cells. The clonotype comes from a human donor with common variable immunodeficiency.

The CDR3 reads as follows: CASSLWGTGELEETQYF. The sequenced CDR3 bases are TGTGCCAGCAGCTTATGGGGGACAGGGGAGCTAGAAGAGACC. The V gene is TRBV7-6 and the J gene is TRBJ2-5; 10 of the junction bases match TRBD1. The read terminates 3 residues ahead of where the CDR3 ends, so the germline J gene completes it. CDR3 length: 17 amino acids, cysteine to phenylalanine. Shown are 42 bases from within the CDR3, in frame from base 1. The germline V end is reduced by 2 bases and the J end by 3 bases; junction bases left unmatched: 9. Looking up the germline V gene yields CDR1 SGHVS and CDR2 FNYEAQ.